This T cell receptor beta chain was documented in a study of shared clonotypes between healthy human individuals. Study-level findings and limits: Expectations were that clonotype sharing among donors would be affected by sequencing depth. All-four-donor shared clonotypes had higher generation probabilities than non-shared clonotypes did.

Concerning this clone: The target antigen is unknown.

Those who donated were healthy HIV-negative adults, with no recent acute infections or vaccinations reported. Assay used: immunoSEQ multiplex PCR; TCRdb lists only in-frame clones, some missing. Here the sample spans 1.6 million or so clones, 98% to 99% being singletons. The TCR sequence derives from a man aged 30 to 45 in good health. Sequencing was carried out using naive CD4+ T cells sorted from blood. Subset defined: CD45RA+ positively selected.

The CDR3 nucleotides read TGTGCCAGCGGGCGCCAGGGGGGCTACACCTTC. Translation gives CASGRQGGYTF. The chain uses TRBV6-5 and TRBJ1-2; possibly TRBD1 for D (6 bases). V dropped 8 bases and J dropped 8 bases, with 12 bases sitting between them. The CDR3 runs 11 residues. Germline V gene data show CDR1 as MNHEY and CDR2 as SVGAGI.